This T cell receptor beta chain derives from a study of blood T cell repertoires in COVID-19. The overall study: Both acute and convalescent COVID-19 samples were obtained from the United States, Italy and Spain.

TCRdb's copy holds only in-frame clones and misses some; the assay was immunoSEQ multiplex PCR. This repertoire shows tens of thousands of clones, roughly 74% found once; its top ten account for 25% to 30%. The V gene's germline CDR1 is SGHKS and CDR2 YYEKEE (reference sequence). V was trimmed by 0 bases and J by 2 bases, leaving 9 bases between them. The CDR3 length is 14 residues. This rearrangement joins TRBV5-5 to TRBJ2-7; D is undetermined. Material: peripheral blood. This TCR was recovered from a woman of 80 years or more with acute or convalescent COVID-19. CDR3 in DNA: TGTGCCAGCAGCTTGGGACTCCTAACCTACGAGCAGTACTTC. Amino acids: CASSLGLLTYEQYF.